This T cell receptor beta chain emerged from a study of shared clonotypes between healthy human individuals. The wider study: Per donor, three plates held CD4 naive cells, three held CD4 memory, two held CD8 naive and one held CD8 memory.

The CDR3 runs to 16 residues. J was trimmed by 6 bases and V by 3 bases; bases with no gene match: 6. CDR1 is MDHEN and CDR2 is SYDVKM in the germline V gene. In the case of this clone: The antigen is unknown.

A CD45RA+ naive subset and a CD45RA-negative memory subset were split from CD4+ cells. General study findings and limits: A limitation of the genetic and exposure-history diversity represented arose from few donors. Naive subsets usually exceeded memory subsets in estimated richness.

Sequenced by immunoSEQ multiplex PCR; TCRdb stores in-frame clones only, minus some. Of 640,000 or so clones listed, about two thirds were seen once; the top ten hold 1.8%. This TCR was recovered from a woman in her 30s in good health. This chain links TRBV28 with TRBJ2-2; 11 nucleotides agree with TRBD2. Sequenced input: memory CD4+ T cells sorted from blood. This sample's subset: CD45RA-negative fraction. CDR3 sequence reads: CASSLVTSGSAGELFF. CDR3 DNA sequence: TGTGCCAGCAGTTTGGTAACTAGCGGGAGTGCCGGGGAGCTGTTTTTT.